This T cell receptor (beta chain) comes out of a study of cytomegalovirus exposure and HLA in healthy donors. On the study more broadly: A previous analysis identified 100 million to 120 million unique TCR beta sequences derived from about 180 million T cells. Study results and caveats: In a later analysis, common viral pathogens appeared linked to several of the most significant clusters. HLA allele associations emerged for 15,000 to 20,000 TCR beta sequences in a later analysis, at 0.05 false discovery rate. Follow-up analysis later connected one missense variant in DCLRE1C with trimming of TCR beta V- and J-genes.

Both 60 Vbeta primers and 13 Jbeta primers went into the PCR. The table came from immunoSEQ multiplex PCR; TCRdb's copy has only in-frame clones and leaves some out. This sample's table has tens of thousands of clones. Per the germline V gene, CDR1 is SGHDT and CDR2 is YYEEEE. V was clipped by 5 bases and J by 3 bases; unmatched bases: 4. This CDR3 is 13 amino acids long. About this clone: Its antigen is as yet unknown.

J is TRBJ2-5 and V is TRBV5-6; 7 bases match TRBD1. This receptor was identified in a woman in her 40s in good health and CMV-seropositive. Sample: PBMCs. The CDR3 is CASRRQGEETQYF. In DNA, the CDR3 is TGTGCCAGCAGGCGGCAGGGGGAAGAGACCCAGTACTTC.